The source of this T cell receptor (beta chain) is a study of cytomegalovirus exposure and HLA in healthy donors. This donor had no CMV serostatus on record. In its sample, this clone was seen once. The PCR was carried out with 60 Vbeta primers and 13 Jbeta primers. The table came from immunoSEQ multiplex PCR; TCRdb's copy has only in-frame clones and leaves some out. The sample yields approximately 200,000 clones, about 83% seen once. J lost 5 bases, V lost 3 bases, and 8 bases had no gene match. The CDR3 totals 16 residues. The germline gives CDR1 KGHSH, CDR2 LQKENI. The receptor was derived from a human donor in good health. Sequencing used PBMCs. This chain links TRBV18 with TRBJ2-2; 8 nucleotides line up with TRBD1. This CDR3 is CASSPEGTGGTGELFF. Written as DNA, the CDR3 is TGTGCCAGCTCACCCGAGGGGACAGGCGGAACCGGGGAGCTGTTTTTT.